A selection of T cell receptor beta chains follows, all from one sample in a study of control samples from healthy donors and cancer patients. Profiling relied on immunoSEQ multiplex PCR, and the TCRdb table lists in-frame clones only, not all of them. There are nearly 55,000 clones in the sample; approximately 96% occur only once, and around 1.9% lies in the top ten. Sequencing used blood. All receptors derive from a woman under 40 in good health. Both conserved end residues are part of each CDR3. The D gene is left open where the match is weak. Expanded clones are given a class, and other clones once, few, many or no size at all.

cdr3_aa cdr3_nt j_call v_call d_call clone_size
CASSLGQGGTDTQYF TGTGCCAGCTCACTCGGACAGGGCGGCACAGATACGCAGTATTTT TRBJ2-3 TRBV18 TRBD1 .
CASSPDPFSGRGQETQYF TGTGCCAGCAGCCCGGACCCTTTTAGCGGGAGGGGTCAAGAGACCCAGTACTTC TRBJ2-5 TRBV5-4 TRBD2 .
CASSLAEGPYEQYF TGTGCCAGCAGCTTAGCGGAGGGACCTTACGAGCAGTACTTC TRBJ2-7 TRBV7-8 . .
CASSLKGYTEAFF TGTGCCAGCAGCTTGAAGGGGTACACTGAAGCTTTCTTT TRBJ1-1 TRBV5-6 . .
CASSPKAATSGRRNEQFF TGTGCCAGCAGCCCCAAGGCCGCGACTAGCGGGAGAAGGAATGAGCAGTTCTTC TRBJ2-1 TRBV7-2 TRBD2 .
CASSSHAGEKLFF TGTGCCAGCAGCTCCCACGCTGGTGAAAAACTGTTTTTT TRBJ1-4 TRBV5-4 . .
CASRPHGGGVELFF TGTGCCAGCCGTCCGCATGGCGGGGGCGTTGAACTGTTTTTT TRBJ1-4 TRBV28 . .
CASSQDLSLHGGRKQFF TGTGCCAGCAGCCAAGATCTTTCACTTCACGGAGGTAGGAAGCAGTTCTTC TRBJ2-1 TRBV14 . .
CASSYSSTSSSYEQYF TGTGCCAGCAGTTACTCGTCCACTTCGAGCTCCTACGAGCAGTACTTC TRBJ2-7 TRBV6-5 . .
CSVEVAGRYEQYF TGCAGCGTTGAAGTAGCGGGACGCTACGAGCAGTACTTC TRBJ2-7 TRBV29-1 TRBD2 .
CASSDRGPLYNEQFF TGTGCCAGCAGTGACAGGGGCCCACTTTACAATGAGCAGTTCTTC TRBJ2-1 TRBV6-4 . once